The T cell receptor (beta chain) under discussion was sequenced for a study of identical twins. Per the germline V gene, CDR1 is SGHDN and CDR2 is FVKESK. Trimming removed 8 bases at V and 12 bases at J, with 17 bases between. The CDR3 loop spans 11 amino acids. One entry per CDR3 protein, called by TCRdb with MiXCR from the 5' RACE reads. Of 1.5 million to 2 million distinct CDR3 sequences listed, roughly 35% are singletons. The V call is TRBV14, the J call TRBJ2-7, with D possibly matching TRBD1 (6 bases). The TCR originated in a newborn girl in good health. The sequenced material came from cord blood. The CDR3 sequence: CASAQGNRRYF. As DNA, the CDR3 is TGTGCCAGCGCACAGGGTAATCGGCGGTACTTC. Drawing the rest from reference TRBV14 and TRBJ2-7, the complete variable domain is EAGVTQFPSHSVIEKGQTVTLRCDPISGHDNLYWYRRVMGKEIKFLLHFVKESKQDESGMPNNRFLAERTGGTYSTLKVQPAELEDSGVYFCASAQGNRRYFGPGTRLTVT.